Presented here are 29 T cell receptor beta chains from one specimen sequenced in a study of chemoradiotherapy in HPV16-positive cancers. TCRdb's copy holds only in-frame clones and misses some; the assay was immunoSEQ multiplex PCR. The data show 10,000 to 15,000 clones, with around 80% seen just once and 2% to 2.5% held by the top ten. The specimen was collected from a patient who underwent chemoradiotherapy. These receptors were collected from a human donor with HPV-associated anogenital cancer.

V usage is TRBV4-2 and J usage is TRBJ1-4, with D possibly being TRBD1 (5 bases). The germline V and J ends were trimmed by 0 bases and 8 bases, with 16 bases remaining between them. Germline CDR1 and CDR2: LGHNA and YNFKEQ. The CDR3 covers 16 residues. This CDR3 reads CASSQDWARGEEKLFF. The CDR3 DNA sequence: TGTGCCAGCAGCCAAGATTGGGCCAGAGGGGAGGAAAAACTGTTTTTT.

The chain employs TRBV4-3 and TRBJ1-1; D gene unclear. Germline-derived CDR1 and CDR2 are LGHNA and YSLEER. Trimming stripped 1 base from V and 11 bases from J, with 11 bases between. The length of the CDR3 is 12 residues. The CDR3 nucleotides are TGCGCCAGCAGCCAAGGACGCTTTGAGGCTTTCTTT. Protein: CASSQGRFEAFF.

The chain uses TRBV2 and TRBJ1-5, with 9 bases that match TRBD1. This CDR3 comprises 14 residues. Germline V gene lookup returns CDR1 SNHLY and CDR2 FYNNEI. V lost 7 bases and J lost 9; bases outside the gene matches: 10. The CDR3: CASTEQGAARPQHF. The CDR3 DNA follows: TGTGCCAGCACCGAACAGGGGGCCGCTCGGCCCCAGCATTTT.

V usage is TRBV9 and J usage is TRBJ2-5; D remains ambiguous. Germline values: CDR1 SGDLS, CDR2 YYNGEE. Trimming removed 0 bases from V and 2 bases from J, with 5 bases in between. The CDR3 has 13 amino acids. CDR3 bases: TGTGCCAGCAGCGTAGCGACACAAGAGACCCAGTACTTC. It is translated as CASSVATQETQYF.

The chain couples TRBV19 to TRBJ1-1; D gene ambiguous. The germline V gene encodes CDR1 LNHDA and CDR2 SQIVND (reference sequence). V was cut by 5 bases and J by 3 bases, with 13 bases left in between. This CDR3 comprises 14 residues. The CDR3 loop is CASSSGVEYTEAFF. In DNA, the CDR3 is TGTGCCAGTAGTTCTGGGGTTGAATACACTGAAGCTTTCTTT.

Points on this clone: At one end, the junction sequence differs from germline, possibly due to a read error. This chain uses TRBV7-8 with TRBJ1-1; 9 nucleotides align to TRBD1. From germline, CDR1 is SGHVS and CDR2 FQNEAQ. CDR3 length equals 17 residues. CDR3 in amino acids: CASSLGGRDRVNTEAFF. DNA for the CDR3: TGTGCCAGCAGCTTAGGGGGACGGGACAGGGTGAATACTGAAGCTTTCTTT.

This clone was detected a few times. This chain connects TRBV5-6 to TRBJ1-3; unclear D gene. The CDR3 has 13 amino acids. V lost 6 bases and J 4 bases, leaving 11 bases between the germline ends. The germline CDR1 and CDR2 sequences are SGHDT and YYEEEE. The DNA of the CDR3 is TGTGCCAGCAACCCTCAGGCGGGAAACACCATATATTTT. It is translated as CASNPQAGNTIYF.

The V and J genes are TRBV7-3 and TRBJ1-1, with no clear D. The CDR3 has 14 amino acids. V lost 3 bases, J lost 1 base, and 9 bases lay in between. Per germline, CDR1 SGHTA and CDR2 FQGTGA. The CDR3, as DNA: TGTGCCAGCAGCTTGGATACGGGGAACACTGAAGCTTTCTTT. This encodes CASSLDTGNTEAFF.

This clone was found a few times. V gene TRBV9 combines with J gene TRBJ2-3; 8 bases are shared with TRBD1. There are 16 residues in the CDR3. Germline CDR1 is SGDLS and CDR2 is YYNGEE. J lost 1 base, V lost 3 bases, and 7 bases had no gene match. CDR3 DNA sequence: TGTGCCAGCAGCGGTTACCGGACAGGGCGCACAGATACGCAGTATTTT. It encodes CASSGYRTGRTDTQYF.

The chain has TRBV5-1 and TRBJ2-3; 10 bases agree with TRBD2. Per the germline V gene, CDR1 is SGHRS and CDR2 is YFSETQ. The CDR3 totals 15 residues. J gave up 8 bases and V 0 bases, and 6 bases lay outside the gene matches. This CDR3 is CASSLEAGGLGTQYF. In DNA, the CDR3 is TGCGCCAGCAGCTTGGAAGCGGGGGGGCTGGGTACGCAGTATTTT.

The chain recombines TRBV7-2 with TRBJ2-3; D perhaps matches TRBD2 (7 bases). Trimming took off 6 bases at V and 5 bases at J, with 18 bases between the two ends. CDR1 is SGHTA, CDR2 FQGNSA, per germline. This CDR3 contains 15 residues. For the CDR3, the DNA is TGTGCCAGCAGTATAGGGGGGGGCGCGATAGATACGCAGTATTTT. Translation gives CASSIGGGAIDTQYF.

The gene calls are TRBV5-4 and TRBJ2-5, with 7 positions matching TRBD1. Trimming took 2 bases from V and 4 from J; bases not matched to a gene: 8. Looked up from germline, CDR1 is SGHNT and CDR2 is YYREEE (reference sequence). This CDR3 comprises 15 residues. The CDR3 DNA follows: TGTGCCAGCAGCTTTCGAGGGGGCCTGGGAGAGACCCAGTACTTC. As protein: CASSFRGGLGETQYF.

The CDR3 loop is CASSELINRNEKLFF. The CDR3 coding sequence is TGTGCCAGCAGTGAGCTGATAAACAGGAATGAAAAACTGTTTTTT. The chain links TRBV2 to TRBJ1-4; a weak D match, TRBD1 (5 bases). The CDR3 consists of 15 residues. V was clipped by 3 bases and J by 5 bases, with 13 bases between them. Germline CDR1 SNHLY, CDR2 FYNNEI.

The chain has TRBV6-5 and TRBJ1-1; D is undetermined. Germline V gene lookup returns CDR1 MNHEY and CDR2 SVGAGI. The CDR3 consists of 13 residues. Trimming removed 6 bases at V and 4 bases at J, with 12 bases between. The CDR3 DNA reads TGTGCCAGCAGCCCTCCGGAGGGCACTGAAGCTTTCTTT. Its translation: CASSPPEGTEAFF.

The gene calls are TRBV6-1 and TRBJ1-2; tentative D call: TRBD1 (5 bases). Trimming took 6 bases from V and 7 from J, leaving 12 bases between them. CDR1 is MNHNS, CDR2 SASEGT, per germline. The CDR3 has 12 residues. The CDR3 sequence is CASSGTGLGYTF. The CDR3 DNA sequence: TGTGCCAGCAGCGGGACCGGTCTTGGCTACACCTTC.

For this clone: An end of the junction does not agree with germline; a read error may underlie this. The rearrangement uses TRBV30 and TRBJ1-1; tentative D call: TRBD1 (6 bases). The CDR3 is 12 amino acids. The germline CDR1 and CDR2 sequences are GTSNPN and SVGIG (reference sequence). This chain's CDR3 is CLMTGTGTEAFF. The DNA of the CDR3 is TGCCTCATGACAGGTACTGGAACTGAAGCTTTCTTT.

The chain links TRBV29-1 to TRBJ1-4, with D unresolved. The CDR3 is 15 residues long. The germline V and J ends were trimmed by 7 bases and 0 bases, with 15 bases remaining between them. Per the germline V gene, CDR1 is SQVTM and CDR2 is ANQGSEA. The CDR3 reads CSAGRLESTNEKLFF. The CDR3 DNA follows: TGCAGCGCCGGACGGCTCGAATCAACTAATGAAAAACTGTTTTTT.

This rearrangement joins TRBV4-1 to TRBJ2-2, with unresolved D. The V end was cut by 1 base, the J end by 5 bases, with 5 bases between. Germline V gene sequence: CDR1 MGHRA, CDR2 YSYEKL. The CDR3 sequence is 13 residues long. In DNA, the CDR3 is TGCGCCAGCAGCCAAGTGGGGACCGGGGAGCTGTTTTTT. Its protein is CASSQVGTGELFF.

The J gene is TRBJ2-2, the V gene TRBV7-2, with D perhaps matching TRBD2 (6 bases). CDR3 length: 14 amino acids. Germline CDR1 reads SGHTA; CDR2 reads FQGNSA. The ends were cut back, 2 bases at V and 8 bases at J, with 12 bases in the middle. The CDR3 loop reads CASSLIGGLGELFF. The CDR3 DNA reads as TGTGCCAGCAGCTTAATTGGAGGGTTGGGGGAGCTGTTTTTT.

Details on this clone: Mismatch with germline at one junction end may stem from a read error. V gene TRBV18 combines with J gene TRBJ1-2; D may be TRBD1 (5 bases). This CDR3 has 14 residues. The germline CDR1 and CDR2 sequences are KGHSH and LQKENI. The CDR3 nucleotides are TGTGCCAGCACACCAACGGGGGAACACTATGGCTACACCTTC. Protein: CASTPTGEHYGYTF.

The chain is built from TRBV19 and TRBJ1-6; 8 nucleotides agree with TRBD1. J gave up 9 bases and V 7 bases, and 5 bases lay outside the gene matches. This CDR3 spans 13 amino acids. CDR1 LNHDA and CDR2 SQIVND come from the germline V gene (reference sequence). The CDR3 loop reads CASNTGGSSPLHF. The DNA for the CDR3 is TGTGCCAGTAACACAGGGGGAAGTTCACCCCTCCACTTT.

V gene TRBV4-2 combines with J gene TRBJ1-2; possible D gene TRBD1, 5 bases. This CDR3 has 14 amino acids. Germline values: CDR1 LGHNA, CDR2 YNFKEQ. The ends were cut back, 2 bases at V and 6 bases at J, with 13 bases in the middle. The CDR3 sequence: CASSQLRQKDGYTF. The CDR3 DNA reads TGTGCCAGCAGCCAATTGCGACAGAAAGATGGCTACACCTTC.

The chain recombines TRBV11-1 with TRBJ2-7, with unresolved D. CDR3 length: 13 residues. CDR1 SGHAT and CDR2 FQDESV come from the germline V gene (reference sequence). The V and J ends lost 1 base and 2 bases respectively, with 6 bases between them. The chain's CDR3 is CASSLGSPYEQYF. The CDR3 DNA reads TGTGCCAGCAGCTTAGGCAGTCCCTACGAGCAGTACTTC.

In DNA, the CDR3 is TGTGCCAGCAGTGACTCCTCGGGGGTTACAAATGGCTACACCTTC. Protein: CASSDSSGVTNGYTF. V usage is TRBV27 and J usage is TRBJ1-2, with D possibly matching TRBD1 (5 bases). V lost 5 bases and J 6 bases, leaving 19 bases between the germline ends. Germline V gene data show CDR1 as MNHEY and CDR2 as SMNVEV (reference sequence). The CDR3 spans 15 residues.

With respect to this clone: A read error may produce the germline difference seen at one junction end. The chain couples TRBV9 to TRBJ2-7; no reliable D call. The CDR3 length is 14 residues. Germline CDR1 and CDR2: SGDLS and YYNGEE. The CDR3 loop is CAGSVGQASYEQYF. The CDR3 DNA reads TGTGCCGGCAGCGTAGGCCAAGCATCCTACGAGCAGTACTTC.

V is TRBV5-5 and J is TRBJ1-1; D gene uncertain. V lost 0 bases to trimming and J lost 1 base, with 4 bases between them. The V gene's germline CDR1 is SGHKS and CDR2 YYEKEE (reference sequence). The CDR3 sequence is 13 residues long. The CDR3 here is CASSLDRNTEAFF. The CDR3 DNA reads TGTGCCAGCAGCTTGGACAGGAACACTGAAGCTTTCTTT.

This rearrangement joins TRBV15 to TRBJ1-2, with TRBD1 as a possible D gene (5 bases). Trimming removed 0 bases from V and 6 bases from J, with 14 bases in between. The CDR3 contains 15 residues. The germline gives CDR1 LNHNV, CDR2 YYDKDF (reference sequence). The CDR3 here is CATSRDARGGNGYTF. The CDR3 DNA sequence: TGTGCCACCAGCAGAGATGCCCGCGGGGGGAATGGCTACACCTTC.

This sequence joins TRBV5-4 and TRBJ2-7; D is unclear. Trimming removed 0 bases at V and 2 bases at J, with 9 bases between. The CDR3 is 14 residues long. The germline gives CDR1 SGHNT, CDR2 YYREEE (reference sequence). CDR3 protein: CASSLGSRPYEQYF. CDR3 DNA: TGTGCCAGCAGCTTGGGATCAAGACCCTACGAGCAGTACTTC.

J is TRBJ2-3 and V is TRBV19, with D possibly TRBD2 on 7 matching bases. Germline lookup yields CDR1 LNHDA and CDR2 SQIVND (reference sequence). The CDR3 runs to 19 residues. Trimming took 5 bases from V and 1 from J, leaving 25 bases between them. DNA of the CDR3: TGTGCCAGTAGTTTAGGGGGGGATTTGTATCCTGTGGGCACAGATACGCAGTATTTT. It encodes CASSLGGDLYPVGTDTQYF. The entire variable domain, with the rest obtained from reference TRBV19 and TRBJ2-3, is as follows: DGGITQSPKYLFRKEGQNVTLSCEQNLNHDAMYWYRQDPGQGLRLIYYSQIVNDFQKGDIAEGYSVSREKKESFPLTVTSAQKNPTAFYLCASSLGGDLYPVGTDTQYFGPGTRLTVL.